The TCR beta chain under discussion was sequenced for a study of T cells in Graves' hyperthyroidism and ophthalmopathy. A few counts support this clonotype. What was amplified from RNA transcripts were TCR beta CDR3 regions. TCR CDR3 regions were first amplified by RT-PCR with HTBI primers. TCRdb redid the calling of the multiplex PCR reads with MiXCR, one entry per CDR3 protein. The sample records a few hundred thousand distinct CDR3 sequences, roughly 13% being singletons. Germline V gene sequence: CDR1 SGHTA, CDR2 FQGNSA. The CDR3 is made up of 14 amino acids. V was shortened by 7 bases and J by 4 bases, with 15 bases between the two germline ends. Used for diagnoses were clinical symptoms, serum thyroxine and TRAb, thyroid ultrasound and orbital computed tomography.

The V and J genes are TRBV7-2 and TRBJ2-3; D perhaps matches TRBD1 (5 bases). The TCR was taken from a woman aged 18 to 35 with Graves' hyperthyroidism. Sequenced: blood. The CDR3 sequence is CASTRSRVADTQYF. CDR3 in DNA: TGTGCCAGCACCAGGTCCAGGGTAGCAGATACGCAGTATTTT.